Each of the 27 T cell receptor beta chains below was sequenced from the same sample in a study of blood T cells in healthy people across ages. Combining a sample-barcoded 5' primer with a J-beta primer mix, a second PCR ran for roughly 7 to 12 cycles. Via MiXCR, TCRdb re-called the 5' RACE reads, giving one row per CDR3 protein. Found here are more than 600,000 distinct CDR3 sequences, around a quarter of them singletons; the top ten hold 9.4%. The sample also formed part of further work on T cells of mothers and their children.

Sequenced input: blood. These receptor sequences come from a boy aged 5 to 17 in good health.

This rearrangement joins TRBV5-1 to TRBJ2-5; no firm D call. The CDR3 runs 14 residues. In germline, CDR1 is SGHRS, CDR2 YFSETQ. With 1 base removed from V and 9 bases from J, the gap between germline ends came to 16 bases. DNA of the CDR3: TGCGCCAGCAGCTTGCGCACAGCGAGGCAAGCCCAGTACTTC. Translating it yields CASSLRTARQAQYF.

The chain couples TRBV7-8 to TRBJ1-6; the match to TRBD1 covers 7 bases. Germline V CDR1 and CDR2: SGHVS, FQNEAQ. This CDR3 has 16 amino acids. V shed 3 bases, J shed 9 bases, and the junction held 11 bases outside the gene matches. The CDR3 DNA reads TGTGCCAGCAGCTTGACAGGGAGTAGTCGTAGTTCACCCCTCCACTTT. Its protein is CASSLTGSSRSSPLHF.

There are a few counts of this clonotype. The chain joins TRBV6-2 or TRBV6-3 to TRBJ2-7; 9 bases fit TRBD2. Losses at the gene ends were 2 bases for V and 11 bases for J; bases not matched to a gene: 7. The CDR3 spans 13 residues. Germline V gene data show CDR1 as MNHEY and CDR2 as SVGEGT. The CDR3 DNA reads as TGTGCCAGCAGTTACGAGCCGGAGCGGGAGGAGTACTTC. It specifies CASSYEPEREEYF.

CDR3 loop: CASRMGSYSYNEQFF. Written as DNA, the CDR3 is TGTGCCAGCAGGATGGGGTCTTACTCCTACAATGAGCAGTTCTTC. The genes are TRBV11-1 and TRBJ2-1, with D uncertain. Between the trimmed V and J ends, which lost 6 bases and 0 bases, there was a span of 12 bases. The V gene's germline CDR1 is SGHAT and CDR2 FQDESV (reference sequence). CDR3 length: 15 amino acids.

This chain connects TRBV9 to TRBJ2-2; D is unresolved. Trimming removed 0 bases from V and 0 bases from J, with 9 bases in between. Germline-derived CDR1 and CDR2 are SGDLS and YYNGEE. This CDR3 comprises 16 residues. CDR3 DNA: TGTGCCAGCAGCGTAGAGGCACCCGCGAACACCGGGGAGCTGTTTTTT. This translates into CASSVEAPANTGELFF.

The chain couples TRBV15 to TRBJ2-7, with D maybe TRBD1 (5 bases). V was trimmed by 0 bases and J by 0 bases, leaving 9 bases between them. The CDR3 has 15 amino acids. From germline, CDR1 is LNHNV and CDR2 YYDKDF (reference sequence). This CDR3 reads CATSRDTQGSYEQYF. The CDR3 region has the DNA TGTGCCACCAGCAGAGATACCCAGGGCTCCTACGAGCAGTACTTC.

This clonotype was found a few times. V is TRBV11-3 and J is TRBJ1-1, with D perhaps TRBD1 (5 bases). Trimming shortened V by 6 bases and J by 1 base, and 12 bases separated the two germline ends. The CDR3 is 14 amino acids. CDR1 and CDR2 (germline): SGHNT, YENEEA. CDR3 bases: TGTGCCAGCAGACTCAGGGATTCGAACACTGAAGCTTTCTTT. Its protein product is CASRLRDSNTEAFF.

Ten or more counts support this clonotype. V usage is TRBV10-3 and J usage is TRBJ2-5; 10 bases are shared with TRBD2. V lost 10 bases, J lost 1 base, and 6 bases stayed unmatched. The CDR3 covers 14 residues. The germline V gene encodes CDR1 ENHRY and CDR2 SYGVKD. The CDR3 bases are TGTGCCACCTCGGCTAGCGGGAGCCAAGAGACCCAGTACTTC. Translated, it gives CATSASGSQETQYF.

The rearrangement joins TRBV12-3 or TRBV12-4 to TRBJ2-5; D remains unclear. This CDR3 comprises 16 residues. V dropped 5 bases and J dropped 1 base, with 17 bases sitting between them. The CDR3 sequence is CASSPRATVLQETQYF. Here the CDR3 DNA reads TGTGCCAGCAGTCCCCGCGCTACAGTGCTCCAAGAGACCCAGTACTTC.

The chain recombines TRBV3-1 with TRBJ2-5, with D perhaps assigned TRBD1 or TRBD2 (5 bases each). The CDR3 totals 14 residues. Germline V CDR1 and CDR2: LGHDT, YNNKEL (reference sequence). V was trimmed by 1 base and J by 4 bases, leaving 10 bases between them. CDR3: CASSQVEGSETQYF. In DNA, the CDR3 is TGTGCCAGCAGCCAAGTAGAGGGGTCAGAGACCCAGTACTTC.

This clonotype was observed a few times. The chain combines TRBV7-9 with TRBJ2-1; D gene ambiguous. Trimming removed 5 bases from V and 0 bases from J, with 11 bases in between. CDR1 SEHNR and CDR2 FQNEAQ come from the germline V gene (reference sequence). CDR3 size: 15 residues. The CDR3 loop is CASSPPGPSYNEQFF. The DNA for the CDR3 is TGTGCCAGCAGCCCTCCGGGCCCCTCCTACAATGAGCAGTTCTTC.

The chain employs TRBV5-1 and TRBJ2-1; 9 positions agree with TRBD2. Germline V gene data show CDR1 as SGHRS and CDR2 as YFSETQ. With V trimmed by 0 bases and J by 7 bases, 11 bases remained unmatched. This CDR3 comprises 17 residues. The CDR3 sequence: CASSLGWNWREGNEQFF. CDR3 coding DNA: TGCGCCAGCAGCTTGGGTTGGAATTGGCGGGAGGGGAATGAGCAGTTCTTC.

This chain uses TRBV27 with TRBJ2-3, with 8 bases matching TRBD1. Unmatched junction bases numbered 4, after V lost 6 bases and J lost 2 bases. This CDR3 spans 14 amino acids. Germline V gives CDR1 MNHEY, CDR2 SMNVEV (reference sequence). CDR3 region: CASSRGRTTDTQYF. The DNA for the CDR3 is TGTGCCAGCAGCAGGGGGCGGACCACAGATACGCAGTATTTT.

The CDR3 DNA is TGTGCCAGCTCACCACCGGGCAGGCCCTACGAGCAGTACTTC. Residues: CASSPPGRPYEQYF. The chain couples TRBV18 to TRBJ2-7; D remains ambiguous. V was pared by 0 bases and J by 2 bases, with 8 bases between. The germline V gene has CDR1 KGHSH and CDR2 LQKENI. The CDR3 extends over 14 amino acids. Together with reference TRBV18 and TRBJ2-7, the CDR3 gives the full variable domain: NAGVMQNPRHLVRRRGQEARLRCSPMKGHSHVYWYRQLPEEGLKFMVYLQKENIIDESGMPKERFSAEFPKEGPSILRIQQVVRGDSAAYFCASSPPGRPYEQYFGPGTRLTVT.

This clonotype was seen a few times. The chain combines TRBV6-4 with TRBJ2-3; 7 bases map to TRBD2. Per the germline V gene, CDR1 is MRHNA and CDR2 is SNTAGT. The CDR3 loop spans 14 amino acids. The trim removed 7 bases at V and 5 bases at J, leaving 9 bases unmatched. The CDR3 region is CASKTSSGVDTQYF. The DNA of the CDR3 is TGTGCCAGCAAGACATCTAGCGGAGTAGATACGCAGTATTTT.

The CDR3 region is CASSPREREGLNEQFF. The DNA for the CDR3 is TGTGCCAGCAGCCCCAGGGAGCGGGAGGGACTCAATGAGCAGTTCTTC. V usage is TRBV28 and J usage is TRBJ2-1, with 10 bases fitting TRBD2. CDR3 length: 16 residues. The V gene end was trimmed by 6 bases and the J gene end by 6 bases; junction bases not matched to a gene: 11. Germline values: CDR1 MDHEN, CDR2 SYDVKM.

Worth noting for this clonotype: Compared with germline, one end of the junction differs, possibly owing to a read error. The chain's CDR3 is CACSFGEQGGYTF. CDR3 in DNA: TGTGCCTGCAGCTTCGGGGAACAAGGTGGCTACACCTTC. The chain employs TRBV7-9 and TRBJ1-2; the D is unclear. This CDR3 spans 13 amino acids. CDR1 and CDR2 from the germline V gene are SEHNR and FQNEAQ (reference sequence).

DNA for the CDR3: TGTGCCAGCAGCCAATTAGCGGGGGCATCCTACGAGCAGTACTTC. Translation gives CASSQLAGASYEQYF. The chain joins TRBV4-2 to TRBJ2-7; 9 bases fit TRBD2. Germline CDR1 is LGHNA and CDR2 is YNFKEQ. Unmatched junction bases numbered 3, after V lost 2 bases and J lost 1 base. The CDR3 contains 15 residues.

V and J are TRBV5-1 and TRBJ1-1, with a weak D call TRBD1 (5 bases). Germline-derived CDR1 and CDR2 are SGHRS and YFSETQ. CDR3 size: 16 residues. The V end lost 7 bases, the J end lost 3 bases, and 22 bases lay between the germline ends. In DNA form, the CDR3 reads TGCGCCAGCGGATCTTTTGGGGCCCGGGAGGACACTGAAGCTTTCTTT. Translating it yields CASGSFGAREDTEAFF.

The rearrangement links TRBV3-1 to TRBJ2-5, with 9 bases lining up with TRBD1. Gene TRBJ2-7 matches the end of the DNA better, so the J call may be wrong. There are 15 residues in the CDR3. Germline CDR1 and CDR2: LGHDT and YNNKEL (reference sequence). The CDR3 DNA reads TGTGCCAGCAGCCAGGAACAGGGGGCATCCTACGAGCAGTACTTC. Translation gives CASSQEQGASYEQYF.

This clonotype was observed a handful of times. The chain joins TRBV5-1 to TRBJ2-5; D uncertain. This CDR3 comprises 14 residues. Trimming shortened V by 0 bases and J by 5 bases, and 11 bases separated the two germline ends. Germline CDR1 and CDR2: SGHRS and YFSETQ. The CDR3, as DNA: TGCGCCAGCAGCTTGGAGGGCATGGGCGAGACCCAGTACTTC. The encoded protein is CASSLEGMGETQYF. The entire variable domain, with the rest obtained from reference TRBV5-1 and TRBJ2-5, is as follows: KAGVTQTPRYLIKTRGQQVTLSCSPISGHRSVSWYQQTPGQGLQFLFEYFSETQRNKGNFPGRFSGRQFSNSRSEMNVSTLELGDSALYLCASSLEGMGETQYFGPGTRLLVL.

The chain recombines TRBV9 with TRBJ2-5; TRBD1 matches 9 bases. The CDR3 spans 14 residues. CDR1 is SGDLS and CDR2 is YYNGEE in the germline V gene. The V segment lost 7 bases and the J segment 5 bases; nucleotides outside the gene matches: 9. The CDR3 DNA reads TGTGCCAGCGGTAGCCCGGGACAGGGTGAGACCCAGTACTTC. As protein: CASGSPGQGETQYF.

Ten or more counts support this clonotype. Here the CDR3 reads CASSLSGLNTEAFF. Here the CDR3 DNA reads TGTGCCAGCAGCTTATCAGGGCTGAACACTGAAGCTTTCTTT. The J gene is TRBJ1-1, the V gene TRBV7-8; TRBD1 is a possible D gene (5 bases). The CDR3 has 14 residues. The germline V gene encodes CDR1 SGHVS and CDR2 FQNEAQ. Trimming cost V 2 bases and J 0 bases, with 7 bases left between them.

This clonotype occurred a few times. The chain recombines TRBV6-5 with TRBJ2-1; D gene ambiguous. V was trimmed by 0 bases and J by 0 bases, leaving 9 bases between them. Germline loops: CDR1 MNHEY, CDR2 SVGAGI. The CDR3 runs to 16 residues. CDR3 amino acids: CASSYSTHSSYNEQFF. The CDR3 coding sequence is TGTGCCAGCAGTTACTCGACTCATAGCTCCTACAATGAGCAGTTCTTC.

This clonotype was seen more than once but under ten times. The CDR3 region is CASRKGTGSWETQYF. CDR3 DNA: TGTGCCAGCAGAAAGGGGACAGGGTCATGGGAGACCCAGTACTTC. This rearrangement joins TRBV28 to TRBJ2-1; TRBD1 agrees at 9 bases. The end of the DNA is better explained by TRBJ2-5, so the J call may be wrong. This CDR3 has 15 amino acids. The germline CDR1 and CDR2 sequences are MDHEN and SYDVKM.

The chain's CDR3 is CASSQEIVLAGGYNNEQFF. The CDR3 nucleotides read TGCGCCAGCAGCCAAGAGATTGTACTAGCGGGAGGGTACAACAATGAGCAGTTCTTC. The V and J genes are TRBV4-1 and TRBJ2-5; 13 nucleotides align to TRBD2. The DNA end favors TRBJ2-1, so the J call may be wrong. Germline V gene lookup returns CDR1 MGHRA and CDR2 YSYEKL. The length of the CDR3 is 19 residues.

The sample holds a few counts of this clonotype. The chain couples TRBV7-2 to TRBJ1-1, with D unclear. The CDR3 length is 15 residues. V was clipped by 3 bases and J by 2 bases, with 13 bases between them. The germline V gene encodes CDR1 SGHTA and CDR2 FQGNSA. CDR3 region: CASSFWSQANTEAFF. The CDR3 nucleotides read TGTGCCAGCAGCTTTTGGTCGCAGGCAAACACTGAAGCTTTCTTT.